This TCR beta chain was sequenced in a study of beta chain features in type 1 diabetes listed by TCRdb under 2018. In terms of the full investigation: No differences in mean age, gender distribution, total cell number or subset yield were found between patients and healthy donors. A total of under 120,000,000 sorted cells were examined across all samples, and RNA yield correlated strongly with the number of cells per subset. In the study, recently diagnosed type 1 diabetes patients and matched healthy donors were compared on the TCRB repertoires of their sorted circulating CD4+ T cell subsets. Regulatory and stem cell-like memory subsets were obtained from only 8 patients and roughly 8 healthy donors, while naive and central memory subsets were obtained from all 28 donors. Study-wide conclusions, independent of this receptor: Because cDNA was sequenced instead of genomic DNA, highly expressing activated cells could be over-represented, though the groups showed no difference in activation or CD3 levels. HLA sub-analyses involved small numbers of individuals, so any influence of HLA type on TCRB rearrangement remained unresolved. Naive, central memory and regulatory TCRB repertoires appeared to be more alike among patients than among healthy donors. PCR may preferentially amplify shorter templates, but because patient and control samples were amplified and corrected together, any resulting skew would affect both groups equally. Type 1 diabetes patients showed a moderate but significant shortening of TCRB CDR3 length in all four CD4+ subsets. Patients with type 1 diabetes made fewer insertions and deleted more nucleotides at VDJ recombination sites, implying thymic rearrangement abnormalities.

From each donor, a single peripheral blood sample of approximately 120 mL on average was drawn into heparinised tubes. A BD FACSAria II and a panel including CD45RO, CCR7, CD25, CD127, CD95 and CD27 were used to sort naive, central memory, regulatory and stem cell-like memory CD4+ T cells. Every sorted population had a purity above 95%. Right away, PBMCs were isolated by Lymphoprep density gradient centrifugation and were stained directly, with no culture step. So that batch effects would be minimized, each experiment stained and sorted samples in pairs, pairing one healthy donor with one patient. The entire isolated RNA was reverse transcribed using the High Capacity cDNA Reverse Transcription Kit, and thus expressed TCRB transcripts were sequenced. Naive, central memory and regulatory T cell samples underwent deep immunoSEQ sequencing, averaging around 3.9 million total reads per sample. Sorted cells were lysed in RLT buffer, and RNA was extracted using DNase-treated RNeasy Micro or Mini kits according to cell number. Each cell subset was processed on its own to prevent cross-contamination, while patient and healthy donor samples were processed together. The immunoSEQ multiplex PCR was used to amplify TCRB sequences from cDNA, generating 87-bp fragments that spanned the CDR3 region. The amplicons were sequenced using the Illumina HiSeq platform. The source study handled its data this way. PCR bias was computationally corrected using synthetic template baselines, reads within Hamming distance 2 were collapsed, and singletons that could not be merged were discarded. Reads were aligned against IMGT to assign V, D and J genes, CDR3 length and insertions or deletions at six rearrangement sites. Clonotype counts were normalized to sorted cell number within each subset before computing true diversity and Gini coefficients with the tcR R package. Repertoire sharing was quantified using the overlap coefficient calculated on TCRB nucleotide sequences. TCRdb limited this immuneACCESS table to in-frame rearrangements with V and J called. A share of clones is missing; checked studies link under half to unresolved V genes, and the rest is unexplained. The V and J calls and clone size come from that table; D and trimming were worked out from the DNA. Recorded for this sample are 130,000 to 150,000 clones; 6.9% of them occurred a single time. The ten largest make up roughly 1.4% of the sample.

Taken from the germline V gene, the CDR1 and CDR2 loops are SGHTA and FQGNSA. The CDR3 contains 17 residues, cysteine and phenylalanine counted. Just CDR3 DNA is preserved here, 51 bases in frame from base 1. Trimming leaves V shorter by 1 base and J shorter by 1 base, with the junction holding 7 bases beyond the gene matches. As for this clone: There is no known antigen for this receptor. Nothing much larger sits one base from this clone, and base qualities are not available.

The sequence links TRBV7-2 to TRBJ2-4; 7 bases in the junction line up with TRBD2. The sequenced sample was central memory CD4+ T cells from blood. The clonotype originates from a woman aged 30 to 39 in good health. The DNA reads as follows: TGTGCCAGCAGCTTAGAAGCGGGGAAGGCGGCCAAAAACATTCAGTACTTC. Translated, it reads CASSLEAGKAAKNIQYF.